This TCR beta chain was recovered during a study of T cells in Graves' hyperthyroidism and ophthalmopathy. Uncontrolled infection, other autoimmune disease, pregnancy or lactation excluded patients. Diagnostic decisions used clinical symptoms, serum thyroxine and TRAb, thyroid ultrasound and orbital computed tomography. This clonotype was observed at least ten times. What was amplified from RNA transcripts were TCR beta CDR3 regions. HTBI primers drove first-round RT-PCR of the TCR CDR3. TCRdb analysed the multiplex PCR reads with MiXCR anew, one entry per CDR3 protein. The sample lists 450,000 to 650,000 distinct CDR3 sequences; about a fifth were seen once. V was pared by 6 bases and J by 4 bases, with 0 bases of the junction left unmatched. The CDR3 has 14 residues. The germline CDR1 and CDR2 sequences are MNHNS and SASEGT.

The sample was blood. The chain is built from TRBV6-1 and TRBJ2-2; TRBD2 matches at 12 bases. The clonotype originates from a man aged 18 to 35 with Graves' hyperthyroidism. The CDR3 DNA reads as TGTGCCAGCAGACTAGCGGGAGGCACCGGGGAGCTGTTTTTT. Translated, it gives CASRLAGGTGELFF.